These 10 T cell receptor beta chains originate from one sample sequenced in a study of blood T cell repertoires in COVID-19. TCRdb keeps only in-frame clones here, not all; method: immunoSEQ multiplex PCR. Among approximately 94,000 clones listed, about nine tenths were seen once. Sequenced: peripheral blood. These receptors originate from a woman aged 45-65 years in a cohort sampled during active COVID-19.

The chain joins TRBV5-1 to TRBJ2-2, with 8 bases lining up with TRBD1. This CDR3 region has 15 residues. Germline V CDR1 and CDR2: SGHRS, YFSETQ. The V and J ends lost 7 bases and 6 bases, in that order; junction bases with no gene match: 11. DNA for the CDR3: TGCGCCAGCCGCCAGGGGGCGCGGGTGGCCGGGGAGCTGTTTTTT. Protein sequence: CASRQGARVAGELFF.

Here the CDR3 reads CASSLTSGNNSPLHF. The CDR3 coding sequence is TGTGCCAGCAGCCTCACCTCAGGGAATAATTCACCCCTCCACTTT. The chain joins TRBV7-3 to TRBJ1-6, with D possibly being TRBD1 (5 bases). Trimming took 5 bases from V and 5 from J, leaving 13 bases between them. There are 15 residues in the CDR3. Germline CDR1 is SGHTA and CDR2 is FQGTGA. Using reference TRBV7-3 and TRBJ1-6 for the parts outside the CDR3, the full variable domain is GAGVSQTPSNKVTEKGKYVELRCDPISGHTALYWYRQSLGQGPEFLIYFQGTGAADDSGLPNDRFFAVRPEGSVSTLKIQRTERGDSAVYLCASSLTSGNNSPLHFGNGTRLTVT.

This chain links TRBV30 with TRBJ2-3; 7 bases map to TRBD2. The germline CDR1 and CDR2 sequences are GTSNPN and SVGIG (reference sequence). The CDR3 contains 16 residues. V shed 5 bases and J 5 bases; nucleotides not matched to a gene: 16. CDR3 protein: CAWAAGDLPPEDTQYF. CDR3 nucleotides: TGTGCCTGGGCGGCGGGGGACCTGCCACCGGAAGATACGCAGTATTTT.

The chain is built from TRBV15 and TRBJ1-1; D gene unclear. Germline V gene sequence: CDR1 LNHNV, CDR2 YYDKDF (reference sequence). The CDR3 runs 14 residues. Deletions cut 0 bases from V and 7 bases from J, with 12 bases between. The CDR3 DNA sequence: TGTGCCACCAGCAGAGATCAGGTATCAGGTGAAGCTTTCTTT. The encoded protein is CATSRDQVSGEAFF. Using reference TRBV15 and TRBJ1-1 for the parts outside the CDR3, the full variable domain is DAMVIQNPRYQVTQFGKPVTLSCSQTLNHNVMYWYQQKSSQAPKLLFHYYDKDFNNEADTPDNFQSRRPNTSFCFLDIRSPGLGDTAMYLCATSRDQVSGEAFFGQGTRLTVV.

The genes are TRBV19 and TRBJ1-1; 10 bases map to TRBD1. CDR3 length: 15 amino acids. Germline lookup yields CDR1 LNHDA and CDR2 SQIVND (reference sequence). J gave up 5 bases and V 5 bases, and 8 bases lay outside the gene matches. DNA for the CDR3: TGTGCCAGTAGTGGGTGGGGACAGGGGCGTACTGAAGCTTTCTTT. Encoded protein: CASSGWGQGRTEAFF.

This chain connects TRBV28 to TRBJ1-1; D ambiguous. The CDR3 runs to 11 residues. The germline V and J ends were trimmed by 9 bases and 1 base, with 6 bases remaining between them. Germline values: CDR1 MDHEN, CDR2 SYDVKM. Here the CDR3 DNA reads TGTGCCAGTCGAGGGAACACTGAAGCTTTCTTT. Amino acids: CASRGNTEAFF.

The chain recombines TRBV3-1 (or the pseudogene TRBV3-2) with TRBJ1-2; 8 nucleotides align to TRBD1. The germline CDR1 and CDR2 sequences are LGHDT and YNNKEL (reference sequence). The ends lost 5 bases at V and 8 bases at J; junction bases unmatched: 7. This CDR3 is 13 amino acids long. The CDR3 DNA follows: TGTGCCAGCAGCGTGCGACAGGGGTACGGCTACACCTTC. Encoded protein: CASSVRQGYGYTF.

The genes are TRBV3-1 (or the pseudogene TRBV3-2) and TRBJ2-7; TRBD1 might be the D (5 bases). Germline V lookup: CDR1 LGHDT, CDR2 YNNKEL (reference sequence). V was cut by 4 bases and J by 4 bases, with 17 bases left in between. CDR3 length: 15 residues. DNA for the CDR3: TGTGCCAGCAGCCTCTCCGGACAAGGGCGGTACGAGCAGTACTTC. Protein: CASSLSGQGRYEQYF.

V gene TRBV5-1 combines with J gene TRBJ2-2; TRBD1 might be the D (6 bases). The CDR3 has 15 residues. V shed 3 bases and J shed 4 bases, with 13 bases lying between them. The germline CDR1 and CDR2 sequences are SGHRS and YFSETQ. For the CDR3, the DNA is TGCGCCAGCAGCTCTTTGACAGGCGGCACCGGGGAGCTGTTTTTT. It yields the protein CASSSLTGGTGELFF.

The chain is built from TRBV27 and TRBJ1-6; D unresolved. Germline V gene sequence: CDR1 MNHEY, CDR2 SMNVEV (reference sequence). The ends were cut back, 0 bases at V and 10 bases at J, with 10 bases in the middle. This CDR3 region has 14 residues. The CDR3 DNA reads TGTGCCAGCAGTTTATCAGAGGTTTTCTCACCCCTCCACTTT. This codes for CASSLSEVFSPLHF.